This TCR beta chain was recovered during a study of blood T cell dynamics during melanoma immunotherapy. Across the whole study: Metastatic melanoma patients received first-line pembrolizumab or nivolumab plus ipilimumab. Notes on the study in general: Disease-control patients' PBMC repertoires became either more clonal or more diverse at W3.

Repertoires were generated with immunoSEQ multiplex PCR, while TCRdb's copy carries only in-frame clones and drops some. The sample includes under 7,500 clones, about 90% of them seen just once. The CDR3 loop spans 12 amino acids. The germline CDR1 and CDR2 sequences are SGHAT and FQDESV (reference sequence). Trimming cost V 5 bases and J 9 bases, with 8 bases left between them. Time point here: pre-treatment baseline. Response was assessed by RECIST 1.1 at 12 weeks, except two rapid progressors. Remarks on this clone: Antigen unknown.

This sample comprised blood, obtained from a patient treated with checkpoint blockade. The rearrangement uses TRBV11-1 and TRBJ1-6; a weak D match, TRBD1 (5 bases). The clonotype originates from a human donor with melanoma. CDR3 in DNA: TGTGCCAGCAGCCAGGGTGCTTCACCCCTCCACTTT. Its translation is CASSQGASPLHF.